These T cell receptor beta chains were read from a single sample in a study of blood T cell repertoires in COVID-19. Sequencing was performed with immunoSEQ multiplex PCR; in TCRdb, only in-frame clones are kept and a portion is missing. The sample has roughly 100,000 clones; about 89% are singletons. The sample taken for sequencing was peripheral blood. Every receptor here comes from a human donor in a cohort sampled during active COVID-19. CDR3s include the opening cysteine and the closing phenylalanine or tryptophan. D genes are given only for firm matches. Clone size is not always given. Where it is, it says once, few, many or a class for expanded clones.

d_call,v_call,clone_size,j_call,cdr3_nt,cdr3_aa
.,TRBV4-2,.,TRBJ2-3,TGTGCCAGCAGCCAGACGGAGGGGGCTTTGAGCACAGATACGCAGTATTTT,CASSQTEGALSTDTQYF
.,TRBV18,.,TRBJ2-5,TGTGCCAGCTCACCATTCCAGGGCCAAGAGACCCAGTACTTC,CASSPFQGQETQYF
.,TRBV28,.,TRBJ1-5,TGTGCCAGCAGAAACACAGGGAAGAGGACCCAGCATTTT,CASRNTGKRTQHF
TRBD1,TRBV11-2,.,TRBJ1-6,TGTGCCAGCAGCTTGGTCACCGGGACAGTACTTCGAGGGAATTCACCCCTCCACTTT,CASSLVTGTVLRGNSPLHF
TRBD1,TRBV6-5,.,TRBJ1-2,TGTGCCAGCAGTTCCAATCCAGGGGGAGGTGGCTACACCTTC,CASSSNPGGGGYTF
.,TRBV5-6,.,TRBJ2-7,TGTGCCAGCAGCTTGGGACACCGGTCCCCCTACGAGCAGTACTTC,CASSLGHRSPYEQYF
.,TRBV4-2,.,TRBJ2-7,TGTGCCAGCAGCCAAGATTTGGTAGCGCCCTACGAGCAGTACTTC,CASSQDLVAPYEQYF
TRBD1,TRBV2,.,TRBJ1-4,TGTGCCAGCAGTGTCGGGACAGGGGCTGAAAAACTGTTTTTT,CASSVGTGAEKLFF
TRBD1,TRBV15,once,TRBJ2-5,TGTGCCACCAGCAAGACAGGGTTCCAAGAGACCCAGTACTTC,CATSKTGFQETQYF
TRBD2,TRBV7-2,.,TRBJ2-7,TGTGCCAGCAGCCCCTGGAGCGGGAGTTCCCACGAGCAGTACTTC,CASSPWSGSSHEQYF
.,TRBV3-1/TRBV3-2,.,TRBJ1-1,TGTGCCAGCAGCCCCCCCAACGGTGAAGCTTTCTTT,CASSPPNGEAFF
TRBD2,TRBV4-2,.,TRBJ2-7,TGTGCCAGCAGCCAACGGATTCCGGGACTAGCGGGAGGTCGTTCCTACGAGCAGTACTTC,CASSQRIPGLAGGRSYEQYF
.,TRBV30,.,TRBJ1-6,TGTGCCTGGAGTGTACGGGAGAATTCACCCCTCCACTTT,CAWSVRENSPLHF
.,TRBV19,.,TRBJ2-3,TGTGCCAGTAGTATCTCACTCCGGGGTCCAGATACGCAGTATTTT,CASSISLRGPDTQYF
.,TRBV6-5,.,TRBJ2-7,TGTGCCAGCACCGGGACATTGAGCTCCTACGAGCAGTACTTC,CASTGTLSSYEQYF
.,TRBV27,.,TRBJ1-5,TGTGCCAGCAGACTCGGTAGATCTCGTAATCAGCCCCAGCATTTT,CASRLGRSRNQPQHF
TRBD1,TRBV2,.,TRBJ1-4,TGTGCCAGCAGGACCGGGACAGCGAATGAAAAACTGTTTTTT,CASRTGTANEKLFF
.,TRBV5-4,.,TRBJ1-4,TGTGCCAGCAGCTTGCGTATTGGAGGGGATGAAAAACTGTTTTTT,CASSLRIGGDEKLFF
TRBD2,TRBV6-4,.,TRBJ2-3,TGTGCCAGCAGTGAAGCTAGCGGGGAACCTAGCACAGATACGCAGTATTTT,CASSEASGEPSTDTQYF
.,TRBV6-1,.,TRBJ1-1,TGTGCCAGCAGTGACAGGGGAGGGAGGAAAGCTTTCTTT,CASSDRGGRKAFF
.,TRBV6-2/TRBV6-3,.,TRBJ2-7,TGTGCCAGCAGTTACACTCAGTATCGGGAGTACTTC,CASSYTQYREYF
.,TRBV7-9,few,TRBJ1-1,TGTGCCAGCAGCTCCCCACCCCAGGGCTACACTGAAGCTTTCTTT,CASSSPPQGYTEAFF
TRBD1,TRBV5-1,.,TRBJ1-3,TGCGCCAGCAGCGAAGGGACAGGGGTTGGAAACACCATATATTTT,CASSEGTGVGNTIYF
TRBD2,TRBV11-2,.,TRBJ2-1,TGTGCCAGCAGCTTTAGCGGGAGTTTGAATGAGCAGTTCTTC,CASSFSGSLNEQFF
TRBD1,TRBV5-1,.,TRBJ1-1,TGCGCCAGCAGCACTCAGACAGGGTTAAGGATGAACACTGAAGCTTTCTTT,CASSTQTGLRMNTEAFF
.,TRBV20-1,.,TRBJ2-3,TGCAGTGCTAGTCAGGTCTCTAGCACAGATACGCAGTATTTT,CSASQVSSTDTQYF
.,TRBV4-2,.,TRBJ2-1,TGTGCCAGCAGCCAAGATTGGTCTAGCGCCAACAATGAGCAGTTCTTC,CASSQDWSSANNEQFF
TRBD1,TRBV28,.,TRBJ2-2,TGTGCCAGCAGTTACCGGGACAGGGGGACCGGGGAGCTGTTTTTT,CASSYRDRGTGELFF
.,TRBV6-2/TRBV6-3,.,TRBJ1-1,TGTGCCAGCAGTTACACTTTAATGACCGGGGATACTGAAGCTTTCTTT,CASSYTLMTGDTEAFF
TRBD2,TRBV5-4,few,TRBJ2-7,TGTGCCAGCAGCTTGGGTTCTAGCGGGAGCTACGAGCAGTACTTC,CASSLGSSGSYEQYF
.,TRBV18,.,TRBJ1-4,TGTGCCAGCTCACCCAGTGAAAAACTGTTTTTT,CASSPSEKLFF
.,TRBV28,.,TRBJ2-2,TGTGCCAGCATTCCGGGAGCGAACACCGGGGAGCTGTTTTTT,CASIPGANTGELFF
.,TRBV7-3,.,TRBJ2-5,TGTGCCAGCAGCTTAGGGCAGAATCGCCAAGAGACCCAGTACTTC,CASSLGQNRQETQYF
.,TRBV14,.,TRBJ2-2,TGTGCCAGCAGCCAAGCTGGGGAGCTGTTTTTT,CASSQAGELFF
.,TRBV28,.,TRBJ1-2,TGTGCCAGCACCCAACCCTCGACAGGTGGCTACACCTTC,CASTQPSTGGYTF
TRBD1,TRBV2,few,TRBJ2-1,TGTGCCAGCTCCCGGGACAGCCACAATGAGCAGTTCTTC,CASSRDSHNEQFF
.,TRBV28,.,TRBJ2-4,TGTGCCAGCACCCGGGGGGGGACAGGGAGTGTCAAAAACATTCAGTACTTC,CASTRGGTGSVKNIQYF
.,TRBV13,.,TRBJ2-5,TGTGCCAGCAGCTTCACTAGGGCTGAGGAGACCCAGTACTTC,CASSFTRAEETQYF
.,TRBV19,.,TRBJ1-3,TGTGCCAGTAGTACCACCTACGGCTCTGGAAACACCATATATTTT,CASSTTYGSGNTIYF
TRBD2,TRBV12-5,.,TRBJ2-3,TGTGCTAGTGGTTTGGGACTAGCGGTCCGGGGGACGCAGTATTTT,CASGLGLAVRGTQYF